The 16 T cell receptor beta chains below were found in one sample sequenced in a study of CD8+ T cells in alopecia areata. Investigators isolated RNA and reverse transcribed it into cDNA to act as the sequencing template. Sequenced by immunoSEQ multiplex PCR; TCRdb stores in-frame clones only, minus some. The profile shows 95,000 to 150,000 clones, 47% of them singletons. Input material: NKG2D-low CD8+ T cells sorted from blood. Receptors originate from a human donor with alopecia areata.

The chain recombines TRBV30 with TRBJ2-1; D perhaps matches TRBD1 (5 bases). Germline assignment: CDR1 GTSNPN and CDR2 SVGIG (reference sequence). The V end was cut by 5 bases, the J end by 4 bases, with 6 bases between. This CDR3 contains 11 residues. The CDR3 spells CAWRTYNEQFF. Written as DNA, the CDR3 is TGTGCCTGGCGGACATACAATGAGCAGTTCTTC.

This clone was observed a handful of times. J is TRBJ2-1 and V is TRBV29-1; D unresolved. Looked up from germline, CDR1 is SQVTM and CDR2 is ANQGSEA. The V and J ends lost 0 bases and 3 bases respectively, with 18 bases between them. This CDR3 region has 17 residues. The CDR3 DNA sequence: TGCAGCGTTGAAGAGTCCCAGCCCCCCTTTTTCTACAATGAGCAGTTCTTC. Amino acids: CSVEESQPPFFYNEQFF.

This clone came up a few times. The rearrangement uses TRBV2 and TRBJ2-5, with TRBD2 matching 12 bases. The J segment lost 5 bases and the V segment lost 2 bases, leaving 12 bases of the junction unmatched. The CDR3 contains 18 residues. The germline CDR1 and CDR2 sequences are SNHLY and FYNNEI. For the CDR3, the DNA is TGTGCCAGCAGTGAACTCCGACTAGCGGGGGCGCCCGGGGAGACCCAGTACTTC. Translating it yields CASSELRLAGAPGETQYF.

This clone was detected only a few times. The V and J genes are TRBV6-5 and TRBJ2-4; D not resolved. Per germline, CDR1 MNHEY and CDR2 SVGAGI. The ends were cut back, 8 bases at V and 1 base at J, with 15 bases in the middle. The CDR3 contains 15 residues. The CDR3 nucleotides are TGTGCCAGCCGTACGGGCGGCGGCGCCAAAAACATTCAGTACTTC. Protein product: CASRTGGGAKNIQYF.

The chain has TRBV29-1 and TRBJ2-1; 15 bases align to TRBD2. V shed 4 bases, J shed 10 bases, and the junction held 5 bases outside the gene matches. This CDR3 spans 14 amino acids. CDR1 and CDR2 (germline): SQVTM, ANQGSEA. CDR3 DNA sequence: TGCAGCGTTGGAGGGACTAGCGGGAGGCAGGAGCAGTTCTTC. This sequence encodes CSVGGTSGRQEQFF.

The chain uses TRBV29-1 and TRBJ1-2, with 7 nucleotides matching TRBD1. This CDR3 is 11 amino acids long. Looked up from germline, CDR1 is SQVTM and CDR2 is ANQGSEA. J lost 8 bases, V lost 6 bases, and 6 bases had no gene match. CDR3 bases: TGCAGCGTCAACAGGGGCGGGGGCTACACCTTC. Residues: CSVNRGGGYTF.

This rearrangement joins TRBV29-1 to TRBJ2-7, with D uncertain. The CDR3 length is 12 residues. The V end lost 3 bases, the J end lost 5 bases, and 11 bases lay between the germline ends. Germline V gene lookup returns CDR1 SQVTM and CDR2 ANQGSEA. CDR3 DNA: TGCAGCGTTGATCTCTACGGAGACGAGCAGTACTTC. Encoded protein: CSVDLYGDEQYF.

A note on this clone: This specimen includes other DNA sequences encoding the same CDR3. V is TRBV29-1 and J is TRBJ2-2; a possible D gene is TRBD1 (6 bases). Germline CDR1 reads SQVTM; CDR2 reads ANQGSEA. The CDR3 contains 13 residues. V was pared by 6 bases and J by 2 bases, with 10 bases between. The CDR3 DNA is TGCAGCGTCGCAGGGGCAAACACCGGGGAGCTGTTTTTT. Translating it yields CSVAGANTGELFF.

The genes are TRBV29-1 and TRBJ2-3, with D maybe TRBD1 (5 bases). CDR3 length: 12 residues. Looked up from germline, CDR1 is SQVTM and CDR2 is ANQGSEA. The V and J ends lost 5 bases and 2 bases respectively, with 8 bases between them. Here the CDR3 DNA reads TGCAGCGTTCAGGACATCACAGATACGCAGTATTTT. It is translated as CSVQDITDTQYF.

The chain has TRBV11-2 and TRBJ2-1; D is unresolved. Germline lookup yields CDR1 SGHAT and CDR2 FQNNGV. This CDR3 is built from 11 residues. The ends were cut back, 1 base at V and 11 bases at J, with 6 bases in the middle. The DNA for the CDR3 is TGTGCCAGCAGCTTAGGGGTTCAGCAGTTCTTC. As protein: CASSLGVQQFF.

The chain employs TRBV6-5 and TRBJ2-5; D may be TRBD2 (6 bases). Germline assignment: CDR1 MNHEY and CDR2 SVGAGI. V dropped 4 bases and J dropped 5 bases, with 11 bases sitting between them. CDR3 length: 13 residues. The CDR3 bases are TGTGCCAGCAGTTGGGGTCGGGAGGAGACCCAGTACTTC. Translated: CASSWGREETQYF.

The chain employs TRBV5-4 and TRBJ1-1, with D perhaps matching TRBD1 (5 bases). This CDR3 contains 13 residues. V was clipped by 4 bases and J by 1 base, with 8 bases between them. The germline V gene has CDR1 SGHNT and CDR2 YYREEE (reference sequence). The CDR3 sequence is CASSQDTNTEAFF. The CDR3 DNA reads as TGTGCCAGCAGCCAGGACACGAACACTGAAGCTTTCTTT. The full variable domain, completed using reference TRBV5-4 and TRBJ1-1, is ETGVTQSPTHLIKTRGQQVTLRCSSQSGHNTVSWYQQALGQGPQFIFQYYREEENGRGNFPPRFSGLQFPNYSSELNVNALELDDSALYLCASSQDTNTEAFFGQGTRLTVV.

This chain connects TRBV6-5 to TRBJ2-5; D is perhaps TRBD1 or TRBD2 (5 bases each). V lost 6 bases, J lost 5 bases, and 10 bases lay in between. This CDR3 comprises 12 residues. Germline CDR1 is MNHEY and CDR2 is SVGAGI. The CDR3 protein is CASSSEGETQYF. In DNA, the CDR3 is TGTGCCAGCAGCAGCGAGGGGGAGACCCAGTACTTC.

The chain carries TRBV29-1 and TRBJ1-3, with D perhaps matching TRBD1 (5 bases). The V gene's germline CDR1 is SQVTM and CDR2 ANQGSEA. CDR3 length: 17 amino acids. V dropped 0 bases and J dropped 0 bases, with 15 bases sitting between them. The CDR3 bases are TGCAGCGTTGAAGATACCCAATACAGGTCCTCTGGAAACACCATATATTTT. This sequence encodes CSVEDTQYRSSGNTIYF.

There are a few counts of this clone. The gene calls are TRBV30 and TRBJ1-2; the D is unclear. The germline V and J ends were trimmed by 4 bases and 6 bases, with 18 bases remaining between them. Germline CDR1 GTSNPN, CDR2 SVGIG (reference sequence). The CDR3 spans 14 residues. The CDR3 region has the DNA TGTGCCTGGAAGGAATTACGTTTCTCAAATGGCTACACCTTC. Its protein is CAWKELRFSNGYTF.

The CDR3 DNA reads TGCGCCAGCAGCGGACTACAGGTGAACACTGAAGCTTTCTTT. It translates to CASSGLQVNTEAFF. The chain recombines TRBV5-1 with TRBJ1-1; a possible D gene is TRBD1 (5 bases). V lost 4 bases and J lost 0, with 10 bases in between. Germline V gene sequence: CDR1 SGHRS, CDR2 YFSETQ. The CDR3 sequence is 14 residues long.